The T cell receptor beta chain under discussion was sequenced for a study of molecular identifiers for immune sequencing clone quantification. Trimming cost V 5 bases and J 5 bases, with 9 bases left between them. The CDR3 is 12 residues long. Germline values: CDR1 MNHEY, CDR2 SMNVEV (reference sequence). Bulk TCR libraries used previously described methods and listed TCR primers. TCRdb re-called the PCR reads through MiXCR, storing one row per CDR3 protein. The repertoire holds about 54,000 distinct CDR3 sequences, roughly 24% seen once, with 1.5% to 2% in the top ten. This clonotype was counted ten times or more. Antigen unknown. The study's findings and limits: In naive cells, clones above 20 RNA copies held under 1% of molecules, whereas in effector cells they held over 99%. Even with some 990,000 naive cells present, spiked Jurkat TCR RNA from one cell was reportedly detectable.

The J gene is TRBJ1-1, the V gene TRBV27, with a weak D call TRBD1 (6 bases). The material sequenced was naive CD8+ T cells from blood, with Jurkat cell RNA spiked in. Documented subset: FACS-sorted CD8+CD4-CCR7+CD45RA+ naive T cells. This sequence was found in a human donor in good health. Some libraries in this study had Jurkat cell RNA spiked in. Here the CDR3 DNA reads TGTGCCAGCAGTCCACAGGGAACTGAAGCTTTCTTT. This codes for CASSPQGTEAFF.